This T cell receptor beta chain came from a study of OX40 agonist ivuxolimab in advanced cancers. Sequenced by immunoSEQ multiplex PCR; TCRdb stores in-frame clones only, minus some. Among roughly 68,000 clones listed, approximately 89% were seen once. The V and J ends lost 5 bases and 0 bases, in that order; junction bases with no gene match: 9. Germline V gene sequence: CDR1 SGHVS, CDR2 FNYEAQ. This CDR3 has 17 amino acids. This specimen consisted of CD4+ or CD8+ T cells sorted from blood, obtained in a trial of the OX40 agonist ivuxolimab. This TCR was sampled from an adult with an advanced solid tumor such as melanoma, head and neck, liver or kidney cancer. The chain joins TRBV7-6 to TRBJ2-1, with 8 bases identical to TRBD1. The CDR3 protein is CASSKDRDGNSYNEQFF. The CDR3 nucleotides read TGTGCCAGCAGCAAGGACAGGGATGGGAACTCCTACAATGAGCAGTTCTTC.